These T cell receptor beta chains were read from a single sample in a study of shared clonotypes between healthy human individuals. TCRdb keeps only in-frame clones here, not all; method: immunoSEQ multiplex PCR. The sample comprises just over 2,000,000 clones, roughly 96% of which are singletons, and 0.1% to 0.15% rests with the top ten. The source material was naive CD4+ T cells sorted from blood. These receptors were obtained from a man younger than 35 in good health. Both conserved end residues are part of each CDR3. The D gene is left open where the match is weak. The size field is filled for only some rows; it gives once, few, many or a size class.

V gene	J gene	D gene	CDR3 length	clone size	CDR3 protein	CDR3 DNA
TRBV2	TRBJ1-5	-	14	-	CASSGTASNQPQHF	TGTGCCAGCAGTGGGACAGCTAGCAATCAGCCCCAGCATTTT
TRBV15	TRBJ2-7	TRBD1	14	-	CATSRWDSTYEQYF	TGTGCCACCAGCAGATGGGACAGTACCTACGAGCAGTACTTC
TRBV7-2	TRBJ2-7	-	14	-	CASSSLAVSYEQYF	TGTGCCAGCAGCTCATTGGCAGTTTCCTACGAGCAGTACTTC
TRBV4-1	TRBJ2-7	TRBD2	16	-	CASSQEAAGAEGEQYF	TGCGCCAGCAGCCAAGAGGCGGCGGGAGCGGAGGGCGAGCAGTACTTC
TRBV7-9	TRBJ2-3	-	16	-	CASSLSAALPTDTQYF	TGTGCCAGCAGCTTATCGGCTGCTCTTCCCACGGATACGCAGTATTTT
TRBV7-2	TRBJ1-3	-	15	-	CASSEAYYSGNTIYF	TGTGCCAGCAGCGAGGCCTACTACTCTGGAAACACCATATATTTT
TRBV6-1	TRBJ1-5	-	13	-	CASSVGPDQPQHF	TGTGCCAGCAGTGTGGGCCCCGATCAGCCCCAGCATTTT
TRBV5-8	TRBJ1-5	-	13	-	CASSFGFMGPQHF	TGTGCCAGCAGCTTTGGATTCATGGGGCCCCAGCATTTT
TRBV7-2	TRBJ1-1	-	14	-	CASSSPPGRTEAFF	TGTGCCAGCAGCTCCCCCCCGGGAAGGACTGAAGCTTTCTTT
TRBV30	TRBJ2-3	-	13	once	CAWRRPGTDTQYF	TGTGCCTGGAGACGACCAGGGACAGATACGCAGTATTTT
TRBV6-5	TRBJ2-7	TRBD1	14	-	CASSRTGANHEQYF	TGTGCCAGCAGTCGGACAGGGGCTAACCACGAGCAGTACTTC
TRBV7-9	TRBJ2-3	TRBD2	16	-	CASSPIGTRSTDTQYF	TGTGCCAGCAGCCCAATCGGGACTAGGAGCACAGATACGCAGTATTTT
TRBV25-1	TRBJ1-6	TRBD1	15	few	CASSPGQGDSPPLHF	TGTGCCAGCAGTCCGGGACAGGGAGACAGTCCACCCCTCCACTTT
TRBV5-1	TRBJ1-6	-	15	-	CASSYVRPGNSPLHF	TGCGCCAGCAGCTATGTGAGACCGGGGAATTCACCCCTCCACTTT
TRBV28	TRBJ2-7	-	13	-	CASSRPGDYEQYF	TGTGCCAGCAGCCGCCCGGGGGACTACGAGCAGTACTTC
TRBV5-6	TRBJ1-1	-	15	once	CASSSLGGMNTEAFF	TGTGCCAGCAGCTCACTGGGGGGCATGAACACTGAAGCTTTCTTT
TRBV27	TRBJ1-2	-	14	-	CASSLLGVGYGYTF	TGTGCCAGCAGTTTACTGGGTGTGGGGTATGGCTACACCTTC
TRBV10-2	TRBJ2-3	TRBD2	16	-	CASSERLAVSTDTQYF	TGCGCCAGCAGTGAGCGGCTAGCGGTTAGCACAGATACGCAGTATTTT
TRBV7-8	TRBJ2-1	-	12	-	CASSLVGNEQFF	TGTGCCAGCAGCTTAGTAGGCAATGAGCAGTTCTTC
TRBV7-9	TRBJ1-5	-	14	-	CASSSQEGSQPQHF	TGTGCCAGCAGCTCCCAGGAGGGTTCCCAGCCCCAGCATTTT
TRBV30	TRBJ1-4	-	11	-	CAWSPNEKLFF	TGTGCCTGGAGTCCGAATGAAAAACTGTTTTTT
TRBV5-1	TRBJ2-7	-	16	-	CASSLVETGPPYEQYF	TGCGCCAGCAGCTTGGTTGAGACGGGACCACCCTACGAGCAGTACTTC
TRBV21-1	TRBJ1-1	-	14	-	CASSKVCHPGEAFF	TGTGCCAGCAGCAAAGTTTGCCACCCGGGTGAAGCTTTCTTT
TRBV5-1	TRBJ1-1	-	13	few	CASSLTQGTEAFF	TGCGCCAGCAGCCTTACACAGGGCACTGAAGCTTTCTTT
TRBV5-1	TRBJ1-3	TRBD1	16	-	CASSLTDRGAGNTIYF	TGCGCCAGCAGCCTCACAGACAGGGGGGCTGGAAACACCATATATTTT
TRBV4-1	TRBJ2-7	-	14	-	CASSQDILAPEQYF	TGCGCCAGCAGCCAAGACATTCTAGCCCCCGAGCAGTACTTC
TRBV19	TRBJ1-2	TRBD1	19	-	CASRGGTGRRLGANYGYTF	TGTGCCAGTAGGGGCGGGACAGGGAGACGGTTAGGAGCTAACTATGGCTACACCTTC
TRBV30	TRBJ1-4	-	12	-	CAWRKGEEKLFF	TGTGCCTGGAGGAAAGGGGAGGAAAAACTGTTTTTT
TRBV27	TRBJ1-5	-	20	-	CASSSYGSLGQKYSNQPQHF	TGTGCCAGCAGTTCCTACGGTTCCCTCGGACAGAAGTATAGCAATCAGCCCCAGCATTTT
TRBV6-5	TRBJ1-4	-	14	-	CASRTDGRSEKLFF	TGTGCCAGCAGGACTGACGGAAGAAGTGAAAAACTGTTTTTT
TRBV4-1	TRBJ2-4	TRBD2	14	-	CASSQDWGRDIQYF	TGCGCCAGCAGCCAAGATTGGGGGAGGGACATTCAGTACTTC
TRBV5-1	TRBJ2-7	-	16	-	CASSLEVAKGNFEQYF	TGCGCCAGCAGCTTGGAGGTGGCCAAGGGGAATTTCGAGCAGTACTTC
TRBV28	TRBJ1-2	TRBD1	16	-	CASSPRDRDVSYGYTF	TGTGCCAGCAGTCCCCGGGACAGGGATGTAAGCTATGGCTACACCTTC
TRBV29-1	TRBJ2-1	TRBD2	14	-	CSVVLLAVPNEQFF	TGCAGCGTTGTTCTCCTAGCGGTGCCCAATGAGCAGTTCTTC
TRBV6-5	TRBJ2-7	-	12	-	CASRSDAGGQYF	TGTGCCAGCAGGTCAGACGCTGGCGGGCAGTACTTC
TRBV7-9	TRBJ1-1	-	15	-	CASSLEEARGSGAFF	TGTGCCAGCAGCTTAGAAGAGGCCAGGGGCTCTGGAGCTTTCTTT
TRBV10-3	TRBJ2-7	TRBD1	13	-	CATETGARDEQYF	TGTGCCACCGAGACAGGGGCGAGGGACGAGCAGTACTTC
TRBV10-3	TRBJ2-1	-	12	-	CAINRNSGGQFF	TGTGCCATCAATCGGAATTCTGGCGGGCAGTTCTTC
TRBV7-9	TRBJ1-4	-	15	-	CASSLNGHPNEKLFF	TGTGCCAGCAGCTTAAACGGACACCCTAATGAAAAACTGTTTTTT
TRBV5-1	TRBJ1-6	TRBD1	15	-	CASSPGQEINSPLHF	TGCGCCAGCAGCCCGGGACAGGAGATTAATTCACCCCTCCACTTT
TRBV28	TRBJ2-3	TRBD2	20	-	CASSSAALRTSGDATDTQYF	TGTGCCAGCAGTTCCGCTGCTCTTAGGACTAGCGGGGACGCCACAGATACGCAGTATTTT
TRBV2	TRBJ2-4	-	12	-	CASRENSLTQYF	TGTGCCAGCAGGGAGAATAGCCTCACTCAGTACTTC
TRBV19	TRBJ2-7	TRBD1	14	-	CASSMTGAHYEQYF	TGTGCCAGTAGTATGACAGGGGCGCACTACGAGCAGTACTTC
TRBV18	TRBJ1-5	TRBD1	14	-	CASSPTGGNQPQHF	TGTGCCAGCTCACCTACAGGGGGCAATCAGCCCCAGCATTTT
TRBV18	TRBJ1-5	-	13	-	CASSPGGNQPQHF	TGTGCCAGCTCACCTGGTGGCAATCAGCCCCAGCATTTT
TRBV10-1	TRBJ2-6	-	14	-	CASSGGAGANVLTF	TGCGCCAGCAGTGGGGGAGCTGGGGCCAACGTCCTGACTTTC
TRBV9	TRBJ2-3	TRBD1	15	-	CASSAYRGATDTQYF	TGTGCCAGCAGCGCATACAGGGGGGCGACAGATACGCAGTATTTT
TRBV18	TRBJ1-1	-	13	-	CASSATQGTEAFF	TGTGCCAGCTCAGCCACCCAGGGGACTGAAGCTTTCTTT
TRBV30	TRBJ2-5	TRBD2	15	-	CAWSVGTSGQETQYF	TGTGCCTGGAGTGTAGGGACTAGCGGCCAAGAGACCCAGTACTTC
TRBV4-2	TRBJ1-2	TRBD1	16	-	CASSQFSPDRARGYTF	TGTGCCAGCAGCCAATTTTCGCCCGACAGGGCTAGGGGCTACACCTTC
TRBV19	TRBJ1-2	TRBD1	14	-	CASSDRGLSYGYTF	TGTGCCAGTAGTGACAGGGGGCTTAGCTATGGCTACACCTTC
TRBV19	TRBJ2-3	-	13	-	CASTGSSTDTQYF	TGTGCCAGCACGGGTTCTAGCACAGATACGCAGTATTTT
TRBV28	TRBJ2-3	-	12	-	CASRLAGDTQYF	TGTGCCAGCAGGCTAGCTGGAGATACGCAGTATTTT
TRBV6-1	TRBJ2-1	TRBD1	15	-	CASSELDRGYNEQFF	TGTGCCAGCAGTGAACTGGACAGGGGGTACAATGAGCAGTTCTTC
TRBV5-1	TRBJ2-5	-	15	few	CASSLAGTTWETQYF	TGCGCCAGCAGCTTGGCCGGGACAACTTGGGAGACCCAGTACTTC